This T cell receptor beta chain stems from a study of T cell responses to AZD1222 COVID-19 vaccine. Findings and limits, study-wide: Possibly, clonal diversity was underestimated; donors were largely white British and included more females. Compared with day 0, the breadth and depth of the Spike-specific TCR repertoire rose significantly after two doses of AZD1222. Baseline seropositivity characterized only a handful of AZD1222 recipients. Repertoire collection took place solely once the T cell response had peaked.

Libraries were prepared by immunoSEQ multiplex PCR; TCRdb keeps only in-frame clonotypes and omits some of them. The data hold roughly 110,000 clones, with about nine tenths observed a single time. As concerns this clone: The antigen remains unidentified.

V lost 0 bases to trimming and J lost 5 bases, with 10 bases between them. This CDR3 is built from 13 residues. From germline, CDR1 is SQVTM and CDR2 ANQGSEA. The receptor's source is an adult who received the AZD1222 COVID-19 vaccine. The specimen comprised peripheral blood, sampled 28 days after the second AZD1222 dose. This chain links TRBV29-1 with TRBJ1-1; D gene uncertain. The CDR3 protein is CSVEDGIRTEAFF. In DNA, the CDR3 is TGCAGCGTTGAAGATGGAATAAGGACTGAAGCTTTCTTT.